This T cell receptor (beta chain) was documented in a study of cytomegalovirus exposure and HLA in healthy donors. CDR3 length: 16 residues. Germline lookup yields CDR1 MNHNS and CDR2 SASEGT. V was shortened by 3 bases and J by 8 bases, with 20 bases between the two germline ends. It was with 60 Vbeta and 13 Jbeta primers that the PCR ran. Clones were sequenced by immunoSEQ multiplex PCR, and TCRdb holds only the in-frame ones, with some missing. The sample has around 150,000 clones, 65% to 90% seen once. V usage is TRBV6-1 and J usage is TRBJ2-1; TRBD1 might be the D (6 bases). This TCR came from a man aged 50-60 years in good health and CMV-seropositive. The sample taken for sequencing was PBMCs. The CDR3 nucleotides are TGTGCCAGCAGTGAGTTGAGTGGGACATGGGGCCATGAGCAGTTCTTC. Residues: CASSELSGTWGHEQFF.